These 18 T cell receptor beta chains were sequenced from one sample in a study of blood T cell repertoires in COVID-19. The table came from immunoSEQ multiplex PCR; TCRdb's copy has only in-frame clones and leaves some out. The data hold 20,000 to 25,000 clones, with around 73% observed a single time. Material: peripheral blood. The receptors originated from a human donor in a cohort sampled during active or convalescent COVID-19.

The J gene is TRBJ1-2, the V gene TRBV30, with D unclear. The CDR3 totals 12 residues. V lost 8 bases and J lost 8, with 18 bases in between. Germline-derived CDR1 and CDR2 are GTSNPN and SVGIG (reference sequence). CDR3 protein: CASTLGAFGYTF. The CDR3 DNA reads TGTGCCAGTACCCTCGGAGCTTTCGGCTACACCTTC.

The table lists this clone with a count of one. This chain joins TRBV7-9 and TRBJ1-4, with D possibly being TRBD1 (6 bases). Germline assignment: CDR1 SEHNR and CDR2 FQNEAQ (reference sequence). There are 15 residues in the CDR3. V was pared by 4 bases and J by 3 bases, with 12 bases between. For the CDR3, the DNA is TGTGCCAGCAGCTACCAAGGACAGTCTAATGAAAAACTGTTTTTT. Translated: CASSYQGQSNEKLFF. Full variable domain (outside the CDR3, taken from reference TRBV7-9 and TRBJ1-4): DTGVSQNPRHKITKRGQNVTFRCDPISEHNRLYWYRQTLGQGPEFLTYFQNEAQLEKSRLLSDRFSAERPKGSFSTLEIQRTEQGDSAMYLCASSYQGQSNEKLFFGSGTQLSVL.

The chain employs TRBV10-3 and TRBJ1-5; 7 bases agree with TRBD1. V shed 10 bases, J shed 4 bases, and the junction held 16 bases outside the gene matches. This CDR3 has 16 residues. Germline V CDR1 and CDR2: ENHRY, SYGVKD. CDR3 in amino acids: CATSGIPGQLNQPQHF. The CDR3 bases are TGTGCCACTTCGGGGATCCCGGGACAGCTAAATCAGCCCCAGCATTTT.

The chain joins TRBV18 to TRBJ2-6, with a tentative D call TRBD1 (5 bases). Germline V gene data show CDR1 as KGHSH and CDR2 as LQKENI. The V gene lost 2 bases and the J gene lost 0 bases, with 11 bases spanning the gap. This CDR3 has 17 amino acids. CDR3 in DNA: TGTGCCAGCTCACCAGCGAGACAGATCTCTGGGGCCAACGTCCTGACTTTC. It yields the protein CASSPARQISGANVLTF.

The chain uses TRBV6-1 and TRBJ1-6, with D unresolved. The germline V gene encodes CDR1 MNHNS and CDR2 SASEGT. The length of the CDR3 is 15 residues. Trimming took 1 base from V and 6 from J, leaving 10 bases between them. The CDR3 loop is CASSEVAGVNSPLHF. The CDR3 bases are TGTGCCAGCAGTGAAGTGGCGGGTGTTAATTCACCCCTCCACTTT.

This clone was detected once. The chain employs TRBV7-2 and TRBJ2-7, with 8 bases that match TRBD1. This CDR3 has 15 residues. V lost 2 bases, J lost 10 bases, and 13 bases stayed unmatched. Germline values: CDR1 SGHTA, CDR2 FQGNSA. CDR3 residues: CASSLPGQVIGRQYF. CDR3 bases: TGTGCCAGCAGCTTACCGGGACAGGTTATAGGAAGACAGTACTTC.

This chain links TRBV6-2 or TRBV6-3 with TRBJ1-2; TRBD1 aligns across 9 bases. Germline loops: CDR1 MNHEY, CDR2 SVGEGT. Trimming cost V 4 bases and J 8 bases; bases outside gene matches: 11. The CDR3 runs to 15 residues. The CDR3 nucleotides read TGTGCCAGCAGTTTCCGACCGGGACAGGGCCGGGGCTACACCTTC. Its protein product is CASSFRPGQGRGYTF.

This clone was detected only once. The V gene is TRBV15, the J gene TRBJ2-1; 11 bases fit TRBD2. This CDR3 is built from 15 residues. CDR1 is LNHNV, CDR2 YYDKDF, per germline (reference sequence). V shed 3 bases and J 8 bases; nucleotides not matched to a gene: 6. The CDR3 bases are TGTGCCACCAGCAGTAGCGGGGGGGCCAGGGATGAGCAGTTCTTC. This gives the protein CATSSSGGARDEQFF.

The genes are TRBV6-5 and TRBJ2-7, with a weak D call TRBD1 (6 bases). This CDR3 comprises 12 residues. Germline V gene sequence: CDR1 MNHEY, CDR2 SVGAGI. V was clipped by 8 bases and J by 4 bases, with 12 bases between them. CDR3 amino acids: CASGQTVYEQYF. DNA for the CDR3: TGTGCCAGCGGACAGACAGTTTACGAGCAGTACTTC.

The chain combines TRBV30 with TRBJ1-6; no reliable D call. The CDR3 length is 15 residues. V dropped 3 bases and J dropped 8 bases, with 17 bases sitting between them. CDR1 is GTSNPN, CDR2 SVGIG, per germline (reference sequence). The CDR3 loop reads CAWRGPTFRHSPLHF. CDR3 bases: TGTGCCTGGAGGGGCCCGACGTTTAGGCATTCACCCCTCCACTTT.

V usage is TRBV28 and J usage is TRBJ1-1, with 8 bases lining up with TRBD1. Germline CDR1 reads MDHEN; CDR2 reads SYDVKM. J was trimmed by 5 bases and V by 5 bases; bases with no gene match: 7. This CDR3 has 14 amino acids. The CDR3 region has the DNA TGTGCCAGCAGTAAACAGGGGGTACGAACTGAAGCTTTCTTT. This gives the protein CASSKQGVRTEAFF.

This clone occurred a few times. The rearrangement uses TRBV19 and TRBJ2-1; 16 bases line up with TRBD2. The CDR3 contains 18 residues. Germline values: CDR1 LNHDA, CDR2 SQIVND (reference sequence). After removal of 5 bases from V and 7 bases from J, the junction contained 11 bases not matched to a gene. CDR3 sequence (DNA): TGTGCCAGTAGTCACACGGGACTAGCGGGGGGGCGTATGAATGAGCAGTTCTTC. This translates into CASSHTGLAGGRMNEQFF.

The V call is TRBV18, the J call TRBJ1-1, with D possibly being TRBD1 (6 bases). This CDR3 is 18 amino acids long. V lost 0 bases and J 1 base, leaving 18 bases between the germline ends. CDR1 and CDR2 (germline): KGHSH, LQKENI. The CDR3 DNA sequence: TGTGCCAGCTCACCACCCAGGGGATTAGGTCGGGAGAACACTGAAGCTTTCTTT. It encodes CASSPPRGLGRENTEAFF.

This clone was seen a handful of times. The V and J genes are TRBV7-2 and TRBJ1-1; TRBD1 aligns across 9 bases. V gave up 5 bases and J gave up 6 bases; unmatched junction bases: 10. The CDR3 is made up of 15 amino acids. Germline V gene sequence: CDR1 SGHTA, CDR2 FQGNSA. As DNA, the CDR3 is TGTGCCAGCAGCCTAATCCTACAGGGGGCCCCTGAAGCTTTCTTT. Protein product: CASSLILQGAPEAFF.

The chain is built from TRBV11-2 and TRBJ2-5, with 7 bases lining up with TRBD2. Trimming cost V 4 bases and J 7 bases; bases outside gene matches: 15. The length of the CDR3 is 16 residues. The V gene's germline CDR1 is SGHAT and CDR2 FQNNGV. The CDR3, as DNA: TGTGCCAGCAGCTCCCGAGCGGGGTGGGATTGGGGGACCCAGTACTTC. Residues: CASSSRAGWDWGTQYF.

This chain joins TRBV3-1 (or the pseudogene TRBV3-2) and TRBJ2-1; 9 nucleotides match TRBD2. Germline assignment: CDR1 LGHDT and CDR2 YNNKEL (reference sequence). The CDR3 is 15 amino acids. J gave up 7 bases and V 1 base, and 5 bases lay outside the gene matches. CDR3 in DNA: TGTGCCAGCAGCCAAGCTGGACTAGCGCTGAATGAGCAGTTCTTC. Translating it yields CASSQAGLALNEQFF.

The chain recombines TRBV20-1 with TRBJ1-2; D unclear. The CDR3 is 10 residues long. V gave up 6 bases and J gave up 2 bases, with 4 bases separating them. Germline-derived CDR1 and CDR2 are DFQATT and SNEGSKA (reference sequence). The CDR3 DNA reads as TGCAGTGCCTCGAACTATGGCTACACCTTC. It specifies CSASNYGYTF.

The chain carries TRBV28 and TRBJ1-5, with D uncertain. Germline V gene lookup returns CDR1 MDHEN and CDR2 SYDVKM. The V end lost 4 bases, the J end lost 4 bases, and 14 bases lay between the germline ends. The CDR3 is 15 residues long. This chain's CDR3 is CASSYSAGRNQPQHF. CDR3 DNA: TGTGCCAGCAGTTACTCGGCCGGGAGGAATCAGCCCCAGCATTTT.